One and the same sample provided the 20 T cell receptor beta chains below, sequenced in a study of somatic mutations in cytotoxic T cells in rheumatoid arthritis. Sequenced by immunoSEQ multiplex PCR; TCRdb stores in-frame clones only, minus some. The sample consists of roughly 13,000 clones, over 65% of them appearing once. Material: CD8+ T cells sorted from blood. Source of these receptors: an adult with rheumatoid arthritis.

This CDR3 is CASSQNRLAMNTGELFF. CDR3 coding DNA: TGTGCCAGCAGCCAGAACCGACTAGCGATGAACACCGGGGAGCTGTTTTTT. V usage is TRBV7-9 and J usage is TRBJ2-2, with 8 bases matching TRBD2. CDR1 and CDR2 (germline): SEHNR, FQNEAQ (reference sequence). The V segment lost 5 bases and the J segment 1 base; nucleotides outside the gene matches: 9. This CDR3 has 17 residues.

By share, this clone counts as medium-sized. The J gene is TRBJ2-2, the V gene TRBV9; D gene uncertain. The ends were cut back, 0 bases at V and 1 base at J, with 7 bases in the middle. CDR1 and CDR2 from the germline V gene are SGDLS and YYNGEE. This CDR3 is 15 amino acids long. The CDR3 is CASSVDSLNTGELFF. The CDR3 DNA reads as TGTGCCAGCAGCGTAGACAGTTTGAACACCGGGGAGCTGTTTTTT.

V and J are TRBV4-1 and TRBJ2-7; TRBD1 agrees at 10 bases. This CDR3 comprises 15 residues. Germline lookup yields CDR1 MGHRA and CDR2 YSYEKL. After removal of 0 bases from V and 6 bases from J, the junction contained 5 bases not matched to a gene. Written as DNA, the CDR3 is TGCGCCAGCAGCCAAGATGGAGGGACAGGGGCCGAGCAGTACTTC. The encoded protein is CASSQDGGTGAEQYF.

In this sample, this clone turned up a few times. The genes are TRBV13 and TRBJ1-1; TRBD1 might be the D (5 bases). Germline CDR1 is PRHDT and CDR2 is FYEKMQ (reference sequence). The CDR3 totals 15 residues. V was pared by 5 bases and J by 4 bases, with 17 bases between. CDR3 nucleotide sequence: TGTGCCAGCAGCCTTTCGGGACCCTTTACCACTGAAGCTTTCTTT. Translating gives CASSLSGPFTTEAFF.

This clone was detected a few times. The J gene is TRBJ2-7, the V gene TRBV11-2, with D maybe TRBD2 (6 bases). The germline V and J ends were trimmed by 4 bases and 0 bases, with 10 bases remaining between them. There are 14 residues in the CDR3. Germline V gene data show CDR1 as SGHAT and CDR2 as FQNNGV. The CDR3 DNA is TGTGCCAGCAGCTCTCCGGGACTCTCCTACGAGCAGTACTTC. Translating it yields CASSSPGLSYEQYF.

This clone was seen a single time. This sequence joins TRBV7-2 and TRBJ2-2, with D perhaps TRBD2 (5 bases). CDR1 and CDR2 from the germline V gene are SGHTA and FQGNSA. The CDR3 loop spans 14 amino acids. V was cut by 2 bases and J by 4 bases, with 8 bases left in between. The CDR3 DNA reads TGTGCCAGCAGCTTATGGGCGGGCACCGGGGAGCTGTTTTTT. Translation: CASSLWAGTGELFF.

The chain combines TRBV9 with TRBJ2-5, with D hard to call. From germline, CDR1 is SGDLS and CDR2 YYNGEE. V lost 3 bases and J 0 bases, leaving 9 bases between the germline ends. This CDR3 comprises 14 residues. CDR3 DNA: TGTGCCAGCAGCGGGGCTCTGTACCAAGAGACCCAGTACTTC. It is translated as CASSGALYQETQYF.

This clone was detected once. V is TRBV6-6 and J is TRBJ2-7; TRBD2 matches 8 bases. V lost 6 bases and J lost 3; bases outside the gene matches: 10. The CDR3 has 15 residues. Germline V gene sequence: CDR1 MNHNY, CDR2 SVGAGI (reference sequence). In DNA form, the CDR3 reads TGTGCCAGCAGGGACCGTACGGGGGGGAACTACGAGCAGTACTTC. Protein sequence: CASRDRTGGNYEQYF.

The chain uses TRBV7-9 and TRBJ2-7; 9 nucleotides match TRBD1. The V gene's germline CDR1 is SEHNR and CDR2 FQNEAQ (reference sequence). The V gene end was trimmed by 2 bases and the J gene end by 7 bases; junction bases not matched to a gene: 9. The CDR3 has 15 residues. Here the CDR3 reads CASSLRDRVSGEQYF. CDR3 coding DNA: TGTGCCAGCAGCTTAAGGGACAGGGTTTCTGGTGAGCAGTACTTC.

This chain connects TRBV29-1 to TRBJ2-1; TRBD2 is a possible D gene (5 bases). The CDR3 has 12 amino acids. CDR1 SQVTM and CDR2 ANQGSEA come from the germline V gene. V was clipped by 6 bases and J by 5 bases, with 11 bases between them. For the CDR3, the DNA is TGCAGCGTGGAGCGGCGGGACAATGAGCAGTTCTTC. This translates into CSVERRDNEQFF.

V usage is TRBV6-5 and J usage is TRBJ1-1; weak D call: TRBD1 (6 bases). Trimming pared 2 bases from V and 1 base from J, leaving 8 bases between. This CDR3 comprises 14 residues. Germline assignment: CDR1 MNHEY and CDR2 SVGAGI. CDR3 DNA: TGTGCCAGCAGTTACAGGACAGCGAACACTGAAGCTTTCTTT. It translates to CASSYRTANTEAFF.

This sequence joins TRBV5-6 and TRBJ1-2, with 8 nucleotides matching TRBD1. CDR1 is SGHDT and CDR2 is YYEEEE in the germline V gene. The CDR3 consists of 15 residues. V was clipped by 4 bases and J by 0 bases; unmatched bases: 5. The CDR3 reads CASSGGTGANYGYTF. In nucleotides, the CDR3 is TGTGCCAGCAGCGGGGGGACAGGCGCTAACTATGGCTACACCTTC. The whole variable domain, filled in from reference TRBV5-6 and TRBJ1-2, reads DAGVTQSPTHLIKTRGQQVTLRCSPKSGHDTVSWYQQALGQGPQFIFQYYEEEERQRGNFPDRFSGHQFPNYSSELNVNALLLGDSALYLCASSGGTGANYGYTFGSGTRLTVV.

DNA of the CDR3: TGTGCCAGCAGTTACTCGACGGGGGAGGATCAGCCCCAGCATTTT. It translates to CASSYSTGEDQPQHF. V is TRBV6-5 and J is TRBJ1-5; D perhaps matches TRBD1 (5 bases). Looked up from germline, CDR1 is MNHEY and CDR2 is SVGAGI. V dropped 0 bases and J dropped 5 bases, with 11 bases sitting between them. CDR3 length: 15 amino acids.

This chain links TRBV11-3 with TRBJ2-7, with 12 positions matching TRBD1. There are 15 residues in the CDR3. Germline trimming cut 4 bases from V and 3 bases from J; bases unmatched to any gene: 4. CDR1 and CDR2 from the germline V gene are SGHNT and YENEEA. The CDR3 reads CASSSGTGGFYEQYF. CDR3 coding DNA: TGTGCCAGCAGCTCCGGGACAGGGGGCTTCTACGAGCAGTACTTC.

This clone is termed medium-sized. In DNA, the CDR3 is TGTGCCACCAGCAGAGATCCGGGACAGGGGGCAGATACGCAGTATTTT. This sequence encodes CATSRDPGQGADTQYF. V and J are TRBV15 and TRBJ2-3; the match to TRBD1 covers 11 bases. The ends lost 0 bases at V and 4 bases at J; junction bases unmatched: 3. CDR3 length: 16 amino acids. CDR1 and CDR2 (germline): LNHNV, YYDKDF (reference sequence). Complete variable domain (other parts from reference TRBV15 and TRBJ2-3): DAMVIQNPRYQVTQFGKPVTLSCSQTLNHNVMYWYQQKSSQAPKLLFHYYDKDFNNEADTPDNFQSRRPNTSFCFLDIRSPGLGDTAMYLCATSRDPGQGADTQYFGPGTRLTVL.

The CDR3 nucleotides read TGTGCCAGCAGTTTAGATCGCAGGTCTATTGGCTACACCTTC. Its protein is CASSLDRRSIGYTF. The chain employs TRBV28 and TRBJ1-2; no definite D call. Trimming took 2 bases from V and 7 from J, leaving 14 bases between them. From germline, CDR1 is MDHEN and CDR2 SYDVKM. This CDR3 spans 14 amino acids.

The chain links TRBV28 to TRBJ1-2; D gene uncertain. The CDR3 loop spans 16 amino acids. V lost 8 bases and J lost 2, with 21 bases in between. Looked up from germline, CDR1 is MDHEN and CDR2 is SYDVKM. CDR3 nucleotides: TGTGCCAGCGGCCCCCTAGAGGTTTTCAAGAACTATGGCTACACCTTC. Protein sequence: CASGPLEVFKNYGYTF.

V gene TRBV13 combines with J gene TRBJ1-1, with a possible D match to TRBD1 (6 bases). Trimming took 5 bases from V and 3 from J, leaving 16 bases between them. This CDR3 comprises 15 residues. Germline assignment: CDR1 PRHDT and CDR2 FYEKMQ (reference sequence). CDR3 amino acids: CASSPRPRGHTEAFF. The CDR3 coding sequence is TGTGCCAGCAGCCCTCGACCCAGGGGTCACACTGAAGCTTTCTTT.

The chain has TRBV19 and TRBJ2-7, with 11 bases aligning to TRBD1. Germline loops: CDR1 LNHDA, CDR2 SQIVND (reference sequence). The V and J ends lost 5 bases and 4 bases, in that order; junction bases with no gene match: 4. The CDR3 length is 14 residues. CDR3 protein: CASSLGDRGYEQYF. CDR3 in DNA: TGTGCCAGTAGTCTTGGGGACAGGGGGTACGAGCAGTACTTC.

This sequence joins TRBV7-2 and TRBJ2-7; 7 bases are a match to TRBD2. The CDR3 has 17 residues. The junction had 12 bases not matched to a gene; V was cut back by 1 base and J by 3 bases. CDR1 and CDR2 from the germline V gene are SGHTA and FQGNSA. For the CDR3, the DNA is TGTGCCAGCAGCTTAGTTGGGGGGGTCGCAAGGGGCTACGAGCAGTACTTC. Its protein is CASSLVGGVARGYEQYF.